This TCR beta chain appears in the sequencing data of a study of blood T cell repertoires in COVID-19. For the study at large: Donors in the United States, Italy and Spain gave samples during acute or convalescent COVID-19. Sources were T cells, B-cell-depleted T cells, or PBMCs; the material itself was cDNA or gDNA.

This CDR3 contains 14 residues. V gave up 7 bases and J gave up 4 bases, with 17 bases separating them. From germline, CDR1 is MNHNS and CDR2 SASEGT. Original handling: Cell counts per sample came from amplifying reference gene primers. Sequencing was performed with immunoSEQ multiplex PCR; in TCRdb, only in-frame clones are kept and a portion is missing. V, J and clone size derive from that table, while D and trimming were established from the DNA sequence. The sample records some 100,000 clones, roughly 90% being singletons. This sequence was found in a man aged 30 to 45 in a cohort sampled during active COVID-19. This chain links TRBV6-1 with TRBJ2-7; D is possibly TRBD1 (6 bases). Material for sequencing was peripheral blood. The CDR3 loop is CASTDSGQSYEQYF. The CDR3 nucleotides read TGTGCCAGCACTGATTCCGGACAGTCATACGAGCAGTACTTC.